The clone carrying this TCR beta chain was seen a single time. The ends were cut back, 5 bases at V and 1 base at J, with 11 bases in the middle. Germline CDR1 and CDR2: SEHNR and FQNEAQ (reference sequence). The CDR3 length is 14 residues. The sample comes from a study of blood T cell repertoires in COVID-19. For the study at large: COVID-19 samples from acute and convalescent phases originated in the United States, Italy and Spain. From T cells, B-cell-depleted T cells, or PBMCs came the material, which was cDNA or gDNA.

How the authors handled the data: Amplification from reference gene primers served as the basis for estimated nucleated cell counts. Clones were read by immunoSEQ multiplex PCR, and TCRdb kept only the in-frame ones, dropping some. That table supplies the V and J calls and clone size; D and trimming were determined from the DNA. The data show about 200,000 clones, roughly 85% seen once. The chain combines TRBV7-9 with TRBJ1-1; TRBD1 is a possible D gene (6 bases). The material sequenced was peripheral blood. The TCR originated in a man aged 60 to 75 with acute or convalescent COVID-19. CDR3 region: CASSQGGSNTEAFF. The CDR3 nucleotides read TGTGCCAGCAGCCAAGGGGGATCGAACACTGAAGCTTTCTTT.